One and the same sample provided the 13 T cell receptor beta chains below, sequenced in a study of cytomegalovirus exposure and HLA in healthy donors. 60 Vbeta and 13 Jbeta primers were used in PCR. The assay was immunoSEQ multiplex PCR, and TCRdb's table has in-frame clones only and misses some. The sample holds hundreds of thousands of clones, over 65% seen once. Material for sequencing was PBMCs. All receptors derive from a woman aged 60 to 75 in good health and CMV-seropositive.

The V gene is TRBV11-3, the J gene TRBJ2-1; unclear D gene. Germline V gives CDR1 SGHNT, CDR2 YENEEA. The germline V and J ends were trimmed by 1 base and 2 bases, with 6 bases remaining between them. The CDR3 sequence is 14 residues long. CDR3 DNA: TGTGCCAGCAGCTTAGGGAGTACCTACAATGAGCAGTTCTTC. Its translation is CASSLGSTYNEQFF.

The CDR3 DNA reads TGTGCCAGCAGCTTAGTGGGGACACATGAGCAGTTCTTC. Its protein is CASSLVGTHEQFF. The chain recombines TRBV7-9 with TRBJ2-1, with D possibly TRBD1 on 6 matching bases. Germline CDR1 and CDR2: SEHNR and FQNEAQ (reference sequence). The CDR3 totals 13 residues. Trimming shortened V by 1 base and J by 8 bases, and 9 bases separated the two germline ends.

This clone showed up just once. The CDR3 loop reads CASSITGTGLDGYTF. The CDR3 DNA is TGTGCCAGCAGTATCACGGGCACAGGGTTAGATGGCTACACCTTC. The chain joins TRBV6-5 to TRBJ1-2; weak D call: TRBD1 (6 bases). In germline, CDR1 is MNHEY, CDR2 SVGAGI. V was trimmed by 5 bases and J by 6 bases, leaving 19 bases between them. The CDR3 contains 15 residues.

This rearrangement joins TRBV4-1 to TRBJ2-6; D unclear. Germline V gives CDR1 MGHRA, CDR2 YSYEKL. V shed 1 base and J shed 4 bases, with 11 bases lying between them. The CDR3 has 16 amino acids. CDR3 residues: CASSQGWALGANVLTF. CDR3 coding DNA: TGCGCCAGCAGCCAAGGTTGGGCTCTAGGGGCCAACGTCCTGACTTTC.

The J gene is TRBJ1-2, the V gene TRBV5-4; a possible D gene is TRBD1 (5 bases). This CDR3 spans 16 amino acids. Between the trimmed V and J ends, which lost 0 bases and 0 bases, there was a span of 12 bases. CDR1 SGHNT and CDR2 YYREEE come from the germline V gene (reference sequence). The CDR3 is CASSLGQGDTNYGYTF. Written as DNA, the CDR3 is TGTGCCAGCAGCTTGGGGCAGGGCGACACTAACTATGGCTACACCTTC.

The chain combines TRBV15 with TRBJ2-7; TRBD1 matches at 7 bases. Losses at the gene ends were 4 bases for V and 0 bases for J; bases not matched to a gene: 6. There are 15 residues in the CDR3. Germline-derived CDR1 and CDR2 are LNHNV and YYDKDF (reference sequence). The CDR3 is CATSKSGQRSYEQYF. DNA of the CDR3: TGTGCCACCAGCAAATCGGGACAGCGCTCCTACGAGCAGTACTTC.

CDR3 nucleotide sequence: TGCAGCGTTATAGCGGGAGTAGGGACCGGGGAGCTGTTTTTT. This translates into CSVIAGVGTGELFF. V gene TRBV29-1 combines with J gene TRBJ2-2, with 9 bases fitting TRBD2. CDR1 and CDR2 (germline): SQVTM, ANQGSEA. The J segment lost 5 bases and the V segment lost 5 bases, leaving 6 bases of the junction unmatched. The CDR3 is made up of 14 amino acids.

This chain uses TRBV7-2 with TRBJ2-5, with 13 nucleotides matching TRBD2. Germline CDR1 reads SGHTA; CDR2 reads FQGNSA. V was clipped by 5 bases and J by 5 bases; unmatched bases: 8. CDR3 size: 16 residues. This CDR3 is CASSVWTSGGGETQYF. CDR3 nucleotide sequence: TGTGCCAGCAGCGTATGGACTAGCGGGGGCGGGGAGACCCAGTACTTC.

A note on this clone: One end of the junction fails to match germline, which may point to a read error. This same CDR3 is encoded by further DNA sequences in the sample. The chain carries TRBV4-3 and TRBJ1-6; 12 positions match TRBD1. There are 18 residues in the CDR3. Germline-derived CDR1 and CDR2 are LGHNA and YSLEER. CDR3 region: CASSQDSGTGGWNSPLHF. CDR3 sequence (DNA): TGCGCCAGCAGCCAAGATTCCGGGACAGGGGGCTGGAATTCCCCCCTCCACTTT.

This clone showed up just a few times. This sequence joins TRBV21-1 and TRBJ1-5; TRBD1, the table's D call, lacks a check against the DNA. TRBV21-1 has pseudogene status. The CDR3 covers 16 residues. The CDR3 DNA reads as TGTGCCAGCAGCAAAGATGGGGACAGGGAGGATCAGCCCCAGCATTTT. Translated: CASSKDGDREDQPQHF.

The CDR3 nucleotides are TGCGCCAGCATGGGCGGGGGGGGGAAAGAGACCCAGTACTTC. Translating gives CASMGGGGKETQYF. The V gene is TRBV10-2, the J gene TRBJ2-5, with 9 positions matching TRBD2. J was trimmed by 3 bases and V by 7 bases; bases with no gene match: 6. This CDR3 has 14 residues. From germline, CDR1 is WSHSY and CDR2 SAAADI.

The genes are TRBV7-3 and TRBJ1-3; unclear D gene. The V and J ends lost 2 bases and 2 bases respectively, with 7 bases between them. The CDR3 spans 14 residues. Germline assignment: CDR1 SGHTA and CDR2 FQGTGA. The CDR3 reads CASSLSPAGNTIYF. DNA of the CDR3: TGTGCCAGCAGCTTATCACCGGCTGGAAACACCATATATTTT.

The DNA for the CDR3 is TGTGCCATCAGTGAGTCGGGAACTAGCGGGAGGGCGGAGTTCTTC. This codes for CAISESGTSGRAEFF. The chain links TRBV10-3 to TRBJ2-1; TRBD2 matches at 13 bases. Unmatched junction bases numbered 7, after V lost 0 bases and J lost 14 bases. Per the germline V gene, CDR1 is ENHRY and CDR2 is SYGVKD. The CDR3 covers 15 residues.